Listed below are T cell receptor beta chains from one sample, sequenced in a study of blood T cell repertoires in COVID-19. TCRdb's copy holds only in-frame clones and misses some; the assay was immunoSEQ multiplex PCR. The sample lists roughly 140,000 clones; 65% to 85% were seen once. Sequenced material: peripheral blood. All receptors derive from a woman aged 60 to 75 with acute or convalescent COVID-19. The conserved cysteine and the conserved F or W are not part of the CDR3 here. Each record gives: J gene, clone size, V gene, CDR3 protein. Some rows have no size entry. The others give once, few or many, or a class for an expanded clone.

TRBJ1-1,once,TRBV11-2,ASSPERAGVTEAF
TRBJ1-1,.,TRBV9,ASSFGQFHTEAF
TRBJ1-4,.,TRBV9,ASSVGRGTGREKLF
TRBJ2-7,.,TRBV2,ASSVSEQY
TRBJ2-5,few,TRBV29-1,SVHDSQRKY
TRBJ1-2,once,TRBV19,ASILGQTILYGYT
TRBJ2-7,.,TRBV7-8,ASSLVSLAGMVGVGEQY
TRBJ2-2,.,TRBV21-1,ASSKRAGQDGELF
TRBJ1-6,few,TRBV27,ASSWTGDGSTPLH
TRBJ2-5,.,TRBV6-6,ASSYPTGGGETQY
TRBJ2-5,.,TRBV4-1,ASSQAGRLAQETQY
TRBJ2-7,.,TRBV4-1,ASSQGLGQSSYEQY
TRBJ2-3,.,TRBV5-1,ASSWGQSTDTQY
TRBJ1-1,once,TRBV18,ASSPVSNTEAF
TRBJ1-1,.,TRBV14,ASSQAFGRNTEAF
TRBJ2-7,.,TRBV29-1,SVLTLTGGPYEQY
TRBJ1-5,few,TRBV19,ASSQTGSASNQPQH
TRBJ2-5,.,TRBV25-1,ASSGDSGLRGETQY
TRBJ1-2,.,TRBV29-1,SVDSVQGGYT
TRBJ1-1,.,TRBV3-1/TRBV3-2,ASSQQWGGTEAF
TRBJ2-5,.,TRBV28,ASSNPLDRGLQETQY
TRBJ2-7,.,TRBV6-6,AVQGGSYEQY
TRBJ2-5,.,TRBV3-1/TRBV3-2,ASSQVRGPVETQY
TRBJ1-1,.,TRBV12-5,ASGLRGAMNTEAF
TRBJ1-5,.,TRBV12-1,ASSFKAGDQPQH
TRBJ1-2,.,TRBV5-4,ASSLAGENGYT
TRBJ2-7,.,TRBV14,ASGLFSYEQY
TRBJ2-3,.,TRBV7-9,ASSPSRSGGTTDTQY
TRBJ1-2,.,TRBV2,ASREDRVKGYT
TRBJ2-7,.,TRBV28,ASSPLRTAHEQY
TRBJ1-1,.,TRBV10-3,AISESLMLTGGEAF
TRBJ1-2,.,TRBV5-1,ASSRTGGYGYT
TRBJ2-1,.,TRBV20-1,SASPVGLAYNEQF
TRBJ2-3,.,TRBV10-2,ASSQTSGRRTDTQY
TRBJ2-2,few,TRBV10-3,AIRRNGGGELF
TRBJ2-1,.,TRBV27,ASMRESWNEQF
TRBJ1-1,.,TRBV4-1,ASSQYRGGGTEAF
TRBJ2-7,.,TRBV18,ASSPIAGEYEQY
TRBJ2-1,.,TRBV25-1,ASSEGTSGESYNEQF
TRBJ1-4,.,TRBV27,ASGSGGRGEKLF
TRBJ2-5,once,TRBV11-2,ASSLIADGKWAQY
TRBJ2-2,.,TRBV3-1/TRBV3-2,ASSQEGQHTGELF